This T cell receptor beta chain was retrieved from a study of shared clonotypes between healthy human individuals. Study results and limitations: Naive subsets, compared against memory subsets, generally had larger estimated richness values. Sorted-subset sequencing was shown by rarefaction to be incomplete despite large depth.

Using around 180 ng DNA, approximately 27,000 T cell genomes, the sorted-subset replicate PCRs were run. Repertoires were generated with immunoSEQ multiplex PCR, while TCRdb's copy carries only in-frame clones and drops some. Of some 1,100,000 clones listed, around 78% are singletons. Losses at the gene ends were 7 bases for V and 1 base for J; bases not matched to a gene: 4. CDR1 and CDR2 (germline): SQVTM, ANQGSEA. The CDR3 length is 13 residues. The donor population consisted of healthy HIV-negative adults with no recent acute infections or vaccinations. As concerns this clone: Its antigen is not identified. The same CDR3 also results from other DNA sequences found in this sample.

This clonotype originated in a man between 18 and 35 years old in good health. Some clones in this sample may be carry-over from other donors' samples. Sample: memory CD4+ T cells from PBMCs. As to subset: CD45RA-negative fraction. This chain uses TRBV29-1 with TRBJ2-3, with TRBD1 matching over 8 bases. CDR3 residues: CSGDRGGTDTQYF. CDR3 sequence (DNA): TGCAGCGGAGACAGGGGCGGCACAGATACGCAGTATTTT.